A single sample gave rise to the 7 T cell receptor beta chains below, sequenced in a study of blood T cells in healthy people across ages. Next came a second PCR, run for about 7 to 12 cycles, which used a sample-barcoded 5' primer along with a J-beta primer mix. TCRdb reprocessed the 5' RACE reads via MiXCR and lists one record per CDR3 protein. The sample yields 1.5 million to 2 million distinct CDR3 sequences, 28% seen once. The sequencing input was blood. The receptors shown here come from a woman aged 30 to 39 in good health.

This clonotype occurred a few times. This sequence joins TRBV20-1 and TRBJ2-7; D remains ambiguous. Germline CDR1 reads DFQATT; CDR2 reads SNEGSKA (reference sequence). V lost 0 bases, J lost 2 bases, and 11 bases lay in between. This CDR3 contains 14 residues. CDR3 sequence reads: CSARDPQLTYEQYF. Here the CDR3 DNA reads TGCAGTGCTAGAGATCCCCAGCTGACCTACGAGCAGTACTTC.

This clonotype was found a few times. This rearrangement joins TRBV6-6 to TRBJ2-3, with D possibly matching TRBD2 (5 bases). Trimming shortened V by 7 bases and J by 7 bases, and 9 bases separated the two germline ends. This CDR3 has 11 amino acids. From germline, CDR1 is MNHNY and CDR2 SVGAGI (reference sequence). CDR3 DNA sequence: TGTGCCAGCACCGCGGGCTATACGCAGTATTTT. Translation: CASTAGYTQYF.

This clonotype has ten or more counts. This sequence joins TRBV27 and TRBJ2-1, with TRBD1 identical over 8 bases. The CDR3 has 14 amino acids. Germline CDR1 reads MNHEY; CDR2 reads SMNVEV (reference sequence). The J segment lost 9 bases and the V segment lost 4 bases, leaving 8 bases of the junction unmatched. CDR3 bases: TGTGCCAGCAGTTGGACAGGGAGGAAGAGTGAGCAGTTCTTC. Translation gives CASSWTGRKSEQFF.

There are many counts of this clonotype. The chain employs TRBV5-1 and TRBJ2-7; 7 positions match TRBD1. The CDR3 covers 15 residues. V was clipped by 3 bases and J by 2 bases; unmatched bases: 8. The germline V gene encodes CDR1 SGHRS and CDR2 YFSETQ. The CDR3, as DNA: TGCGCCAGCAGCTATACCGGGACAGTCCCCTACGAGCAGTACTTC. Its translation: CASSYTGTVPYEQYF.

Ten or more counts support this clonotype. This sequence joins TRBV24-1 and TRBJ1-2; 8 bases line up with TRBD1. The V and J ends lost 4 bases and 4 bases, in that order; junction bases with no gene match: 1. This CDR3 is built from 13 residues. Germline CDR1 is KGHDR and CDR2 is SFDVKD. The CDR3: CATSEDRGYGYTF. In nucleotides, the CDR3 is TGTGCCACCAGTGAAGACAGGGGCTATGGCTACACCTTC.

Turning to this clonotype: The CDR3 does not end in the conserved phenylalanine or tryptophan, so this is likely a read error. V gene TRBV6-6 combines with J gene TRBJ1-5, with 10 bases aligning to TRBD1. The trim removed 5 bases at V and 0 bases at J, leaving 10 bases unmatched. This CDR3 comprises 18 residues. From germline, CDR1 is MNHNY and CDR2 SVGAGI (reference sequence). This chain's CDR3 is CASSTAGTGDPSNQPQHC. The CDR3 DNA reads TGTGCCAGCAGTACAGCCGGGACAGGGGATCCTAGCAATCAGCCCCAGCATTGT.

The genes are TRBV28 and TRBJ2-2; D uncertain. CDR3 length: 12 amino acids. V was shortened by 6 bases and J by 4 bases, with 6 bases between the two germline ends. Germline V lookup: CDR1 MDHEN, CDR2 SYDVKM. As DNA, the CDR3 is TGTGCCAGCAGGAAGAGCACCGGGGAGCTGTTTTTT. This encodes CASRKSTGELFF.